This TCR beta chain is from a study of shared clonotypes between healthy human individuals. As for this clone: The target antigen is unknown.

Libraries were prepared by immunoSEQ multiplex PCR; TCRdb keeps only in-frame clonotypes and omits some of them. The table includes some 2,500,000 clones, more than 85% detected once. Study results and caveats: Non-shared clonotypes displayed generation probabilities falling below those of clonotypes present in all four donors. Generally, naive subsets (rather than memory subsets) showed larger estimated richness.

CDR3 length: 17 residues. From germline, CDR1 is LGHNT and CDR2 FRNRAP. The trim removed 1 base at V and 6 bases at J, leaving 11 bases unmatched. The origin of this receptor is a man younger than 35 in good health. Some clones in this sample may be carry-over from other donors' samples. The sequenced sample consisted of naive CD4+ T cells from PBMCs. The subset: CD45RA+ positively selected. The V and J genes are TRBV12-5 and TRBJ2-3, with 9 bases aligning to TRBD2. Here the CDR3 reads CASGLELPGLAGDTQYF. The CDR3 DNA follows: TGTGCTAGTGGTTTGGAACTCCCGGGACTAGCAGGCGATACGCAGTATTTT.